This T cell receptor beta chain emerged from a study of blood T cells in healthy people across ages. Study-level background: Template switching captured about one barcoded beta molecule per two T cells.

The germline V gene encodes CDR1 MNHNY and CDR2 SVGAGI (reference sequence). The CDR3 runs 15 residues. Between the trimmed V and J ends, which lost 2 bases and 1 base, there was a span of 11 bases. Study results and caveats: PBMCs that were unsorted prevented a conclusive naive versus antigen-experienced comparison.

Regarding this clonotype: Its antigen is currently unknown.

Primed by a sample-barcoded 5' primer and a J-beta primer mix, a second PCR proceeded for about 7 to 12 cycles. TCRdb re-called the 5' RACE reads through MiXCR, storing one row per CDR3 protein. The sample holds hundreds of thousands of distinct CDR3 sequences, about 54% seen once. Specimen: blood. This chain connects TRBV6-6 to TRBJ2-5; a weak D match, TRBD1 (6 bases). The clonotype was recovered from a man aged 55 to 70 in good health. CDR3 residues: CASSYTQGSQETQYF. The CDR3 bases are TGTGCCAGCAGTTACACCCAGGGGTCCCAAGAGACCCAGTACTTC.